There are many counts of the clone carrying this T cell receptor (beta chain). Its specificity is not known. This specimen includes other DNA sequences encoding the same CDR3. This sample was taken from a study of metastatic and nonmetastatic thyroid tumors. Looking at the study overall: It was across blood and tumor or nodule tissue from malignant and benign thyroid patients that repertoires were compared. Study-level results: The study reportedly found significantly higher TCR beta diversity in malignant thyroid tumors than benign nodules, in blood and tumor.

No treatment of any kind had been given to any patient before thyroid surgery. The junction had 8 bases not matched to a gene; V was cut back by 0 bases and J by 5 bases. CDR1 SGDLS and CDR2 YYNGEE come from the germline V gene. The CDR3 extends over 16 amino acids. In the original processing: The study took CDR3 differences across clinicopathological groups and made a distant-metastasis classifier for papillary thyroid cancer from them. Using MiXCR, TCRdb re-called clones from the PCR reads. What appears here as the V and J calls and clone size reflects TCRdb's work, not the paper's. The repertoire includes 9,500 to 15,000 clones, under 25% of them detected once, and 13% to 15% sits in the top ten.

Material: adjacent normal tissue. The source of this sequence is a female donor with papillary thyroid cancer or a benign thyroid nodule (not recorded which). Some clones in this sample may be carry-over from other donors' samples. The chain employs TRBV9 and TRBJ2-7, with 10 bases that match TRBD1. The CDR3 spells CASSVGLRDRGHEQYF. CDR3 in DNA: TGTGCCAGCAGCGTAGGTCTTCGGGACAGGGGACACGAGCAGTACTTC.